This entry lists 17 T cell receptor beta chains sequenced from one sample in a study of blood T cell repertoires in COVID-19. Profiled with immunoSEQ multiplex PCR; TCRdb holds only in-frame clones, not every one. The sample holds 300,000 or so clones, over 75% seen once. The source material was peripheral blood. These receptors came from a man aged 45-60 years with active or convalescent COVID-19.

The chain has TRBV15 and TRBJ2-5, with D maybe TRBD1 (6 bases). The CDR3 is 15 amino acids. Germline loops: CDR1 LNHNV, CDR2 YYDKDF (reference sequence). The V end lost 0 bases, the J end lost 5 bases, and 13 bases lay between the germline ends. The CDR3 coding sequence is TGTGCCACCAGCAGAGATCCTCAGGGGCTTGAGACCCAGTACTTC. Amino acids: CATSRDPQGLETQYF.

In its sample, this clone was seen a few times. The junction departs from germline at one end; a sequencing error may be responsible. The gene calls are TRBV2 and TRBJ1-1; TRBD1 is a possible D gene (6 bases). The V gene's germline CDR1 is SNHLY and CDR2 FYNNEI. The CDR3 contains 14 residues. Written as DNA, the CDR3 is TGTGCCAGCAGGGAAGATACAGGGATCCCTGAAGCTTTCTTT. Its protein product is CASREDTGIPEAFF.

The chain combines TRBV19 with TRBJ2-1, with 7 bases matching TRBD1. Germline assignment: CDR1 LNHDA and CDR2 SQIVND (reference sequence). This CDR3 spans 15 amino acids. The V segment lost 6 bases and the J segment 3 bases; nucleotides outside the gene matches: 8. DNA of the CDR3: TGTGCCAGTAGCTTAGACAGGGCAGGCTACAATGAGCAGTTCTTC. Encoded protein: CASSLDRAGYNEQFF.

This chain joins TRBV5-1 and TRBJ2-5; TRBD1 agrees at 9 bases. The CDR3 runs 15 residues. The V gene's germline CDR1 is SGHRS and CDR2 YFSETQ. Trimming cost V 5 bases and J 3 bases; bases outside gene matches: 8. The CDR3 coding sequence is TGCGCCAGCAGTGCCCGCTGGACAGGGGAAGAGACCCAGTACTTC. Translation gives CASSARWTGEETQYF.

V usage is TRBV6-6 and J usage is TRBJ2-7, with D unclear. V lost 0 bases and J lost 6, with 6 bases in between. The CDR3 loop spans 12 amino acids. Germline CDR1 reads MNHNY; CDR2 reads SVGAGI (reference sequence). CDR3 loop: CASSYSMSEQYF. As DNA, the CDR3 is TGTGCCAGCAGTTACTCTATGAGCGAGCAGTACTTC.

This clone was seen only a few times. The rearrangement links TRBV6-5 to TRBJ1-1, with 8 bases identical to TRBD1. The V segment lost 2 bases and the J segment 4 bases; nucleotides outside the gene matches: 6. CDR1 and CDR2 from the germline V gene are MNHEY and SVGAGI. The length of the CDR3 is 15 residues. CDR3 sequence: CASSYRTGWSTEAFF. CDR3 bases: TGTGCCAGCAGTTACCGGACAGGGTGGAGCACTGAAGCTTTCTTT.

The chain is built from TRBV9 and TRBJ1-3, with D maybe TRBD1 (5 bases). The V gene lost 1 base and the J gene lost 4 bases, with 12 bases spanning the gap. CDR1 is SGDLS, CDR2 YYNGEE, per germline. This CDR3 has 15 residues. CDR3 DNA sequence: TGTGCCAGCAGCGTACAGGGAGGAAGGGGAAACACCATATATTTT. This sequence encodes CASSVQGGRGNTIYF.

V is TRBV24-1 and J is TRBJ1-4, with D hard to call. CDR1 KGHDR and CDR2 SFDVKD come from the germline V gene. V was cut by 1 base and J by 8 bases, with 4 bases left in between. This CDR3 is 12 amino acids long. The CDR3 is CATSDFGEKLFF. The CDR3 DNA reads TGTGCCACCAGTGATTTTGGCGAAAAACTGTTTTTT.

V usage is TRBV10-3 and J usage is TRBJ2-1, with 8 bases fitting TRBD1. The V gene end was trimmed by 7 bases and the J gene end by 7 bases; junction bases not matched to a gene: 9. This CDR3 has 14 amino acids. Germline lookup yields CDR1 ENHRY and CDR2 SYGVKD. The CDR3, as DNA: TGTGCCATCATCCCCGGACAGGGTATAAATGAGCAGTTCTTC. Its translation: CAIIPGQGINEQFF.

The J gene is TRBJ2-3, the V gene TRBV18; TRBD1 matches at 7 bases. The CDR3 is made up of 13 amino acids. Germline V gene data show CDR1 as KGHSH and CDR2 as LQKENI. V gave up 2 bases and J gave up 4 bases; unmatched junction bases: 0. CDR3 coding DNA: TGTGCCAGCTCACCAGGACAGGCAGATACGCAGTATTTT. Protein: CASSPGQADTQYF.

The chain carries TRBV24-1 and TRBJ1-4, with D perhaps TRBD1 (6 bases). The germline CDR1 and CDR2 sequences are KGHDR and SFDVKD. V dropped 6 bases and J dropped 7 bases, with 11 bases sitting between them. CDR3 length: 13 residues. The DNA for the CDR3 is TGTGCCACCAGTTCAGGGGTGGGTGAAAAACTGTTTTTT. This translates into CATSSGVGEKLFF.

This rearrangement joins TRBV4-3 to TRBJ2-5, with D tentatively TRBD2 (5 bases). Germline CDR1 and CDR2: LGHNA and YSLEER. Trimming removed 4 bases from V and 5 bases from J, with 11 bases in between. The CDR3 covers 13 residues. The CDR3 sequence is CASSLRTGETQYF. The CDR3 DNA is TGCGCCAGCAGCCTTCGGACGGGGGAGACCCAGTACTTC.

The chain is built from TRBV2 and TRBJ1-3; weak D call: TRBD1 (6 bases). The CDR3 extends over 16 amino acids. Between the trimmed V and J ends, which lost 2 bases and 4 bases, there was a span of 15 bases. The V gene's germline CDR1 is SNHLY and CDR2 FYNNEI. The CDR3: CASSETQGFIGNTIYF. The CDR3 nucleotides are TGTGCCAGCAGTGAAACCCAGGGGTTCATAGGAAACACCATATATTTT.

This chain uses TRBV2 with TRBJ2-7; TRBD1 agrees at 11 bases. This CDR3 region has 13 residues. Germline CDR1 is SNHLY and CDR2 is FYNNEI. V dropped 4 bases and J dropped 6; count of bases not matched to a gene: 2. The CDR3 protein is CASSGDRGFEQYF. The CDR3 DNA is TGTGCCAGCAGTGGGGACAGGGGGTTCGAGCAGTACTTC.

The chain couples TRBV5-6 to TRBJ1-5; D unresolved. The ends were cut back, 0 bases at V and 5 bases at J, with 9 bases in the middle. This CDR3 contains 14 residues. Per germline, CDR1 SGHDT and CDR2 YYEEEE. For the CDR3, the DNA is TGTGCCAGCAGCTTGGGGTCAGGCGATCAGCCCCAGCATTTT. Amino acids: CASSLGSGDQPQHF.

The J gene is TRBJ2-2, the V gene TRBV30; D unresolved. V lost 1 base, J lost 4 bases, and 7 bases lay in between. There are 13 residues in the CDR3. The germline gives CDR1 GTSNPN, CDR2 SVGIG (reference sequence). The CDR3, as DNA: TGTGCCTGGAGTGCGTCCTTCACCGGGGAGCTGTTTTTT. Its translation is CAWSASFTGELFF.

The gene calls are TRBV5-1 and TRBJ2-3, with 8 positions matching TRBD2. This CDR3 region has 20 residues. Germline V gene sequence: CDR1 SGHRS, CDR2 YFSETQ. Trimming cost V 0 bases and J 0 bases; bases outside gene matches: 15. The CDR3 bases are TGCGCCAGCAGCTTGGCCGTCCGTGGAGCGGGGGTTCTAAGCACAGATACGCAGTATTTT. This encodes CASSLAVRGAGVLSTDTQYF.